This passage covers 9 T cell receptor beta chains from one sample sequenced in a study of vaccination and CD4 T cells after COVID-19. Once obtained from cultured CD4+ T cells, the DNA was sequenced using the Oncomine TCR Beta short-read assay. TCRdb reanalysed the PCR reads using MiXCR and keeps one entry per CDR3 protein. The repertoire holds about 25,000 distinct CDR3 sequences, with around 45% as singletons. Which antigens these TCRs recognize remains unknown. Stated treatment: roughly ten-day PBMC culture with coronavirus spike peptide pools or control peptides (ViraFEST assay). The sequenced sample was CD4+ T cells from blood, cultured in vitro. The receptors were gathered from a human donor who had recovered from COVID-19.

The J gene is TRBJ2-5, the V gene TRBV20-1, with D maybe TRBD1 (6 bases). In germline, CDR1 is DFQATT, CDR2 SNEGSKA (reference sequence). This CDR3 is built from 15 residues. The V gene lost 0 bases and the J gene lost 5 bases, with 16 bases spanning the gap. In DNA, the CDR3 is TGCAGTGCTAGAGATACCGGGACAACCCAGGAGACCCAGTACTTC. Protein: CSARDTGTTQETQYF.

This clonotype was seen a few times. The chain recombines TRBV28 with TRBJ2-7; 12 nucleotides line up with TRBD2. Germline CDR1 reads MDHEN; CDR2 reads SYDVKM. There are 16 residues in the CDR3. The trim removed 2 bases at V and 2 bases at J, leaving 4 bases unmatched. CDR3 bases: TGTGCCAGCAGTTTACCCGGACTAGCGGGGACCTACGAGCAGTACTTC. Translation: CASSLPGLAGTYEQYF.

V and J are TRBV15 and TRBJ2-7, with a possible D match to TRBD1 (5 bases). CDR3 length: 15 residues. Germline assignment: CDR1 LNHNV and CDR2 YYDKDF (reference sequence). Trimming pared 0 bases from V and 2 bases from J, leaving 11 bases between. CDR3 in DNA: TGTGCCACCAGCAGAGACAGGGTTAAGCCCTACGAGCAGTACTTC. It specifies CATSRDRVKPYEQYF.

The V and J genes are TRBV12-3 or TRBV12-4 and TRBJ2-1; TRBD2 agrees at 8 bases. J was trimmed by 0 bases and V by 5 bases; bases with no gene match: 6. The CDR3 sequence is 16 residues long. The CDR3 DNA sequence: TGTGCCAGCAGTGAAGGGCGGGGGGACTCCTACAATGAGCAGTTCTTC. This translates into CASSEGRGDSYNEQFF.

V usage is TRBV7-2 and J usage is TRBJ1-2, with 8 bases identical to TRBD1. Germline assignment: CDR1 SGHTA and CDR2 FQGNSA. Trimming at V came to 5 bases and at J to 8 bases, leaving 10 bases not matched to a gene. There are 14 residues in the CDR3. The CDR3 loop is CASSLLTGDEGYTF. The CDR3 DNA reads as TGTGCCAGCAGCCTTCTGACAGGGGATGAAGGCTACACCTTC.

V is TRBV2 and J is TRBJ1-6; 8 nucleotides agree with TRBD1. This CDR3 is 13 amino acids long. V trimming: 7 bases; J trimming: 9 bases; junction bases outside the gene matches: 5. Germline CDR1 and CDR2: SNHLY and FYNNEI. CDR3 coding DNA: TGTGCCAGCAACTCCCAGGGGGCTTCACCCCTCCACTTT. This translates into CASNSQGASPLHF.

The sample holds one count of this clonotype. The chain joins TRBV21-1 to TRBJ1-6. TRBV21-1 constitutes a pseudogene. The CDR3 contains 13 residues. The DNA for the CDR3 is TGTGCCCCACGGGGCTCCTATAATTCACCCCTCCACTTT. This translates into CAPRGSYNSPLHF.

CDR3 in amino acids: CASRQNRGNTGELFF. The CDR3 nucleotides read TGTGCCAGCAGGCAAAACAGGGGAAACACCGGGGAGCTGTTTTTT. The V gene is TRBV7-2, the J gene TRBJ2-2, with 7 bases identical to TRBD1. Per the germline V gene, CDR1 is SGHTA and CDR2 is FQGNSA. Trimming at V came to 6 bases and at J to 2 bases, leaving 6 bases not matched to a gene. This CDR3 is built from 15 residues. Filled out from reference TRBV7-2 and TRBJ2-2, the complete variable domain reads GAGVSQSPSNKVTEKGKDVELRCDPISGHTALYWYRQSLGQGLEFLIYFQGNSAPDKSGLPSDRFSAERTGGSVSTLTIQRTQQEDSAVYLCASRQNRGNTGELFFGEGSRLTVL.

V is TRBV5-1 and J is TRBJ1-5, with a weak D call TRBD1 (6 bases). Germline V CDR1 and CDR2: SGHRS, YFSETQ. V lost 0 bases, J lost 0 bases, and 7 bases lay in between. The CDR3 loop spans 15 amino acids. This CDR3 is CASSLGTDSNQPQHF. In nucleotides, the CDR3 is TGCGCCAGCAGCTTGGGGACAGATAGCAATCAGCCCCAGCATTTT.